This passage covers 21 T cell receptor delta chains from one sample sequenced in a study of Vδ1+ human thymocytes. Study-level points and caveats: In the thymus, TRG and TRD repertoires looked highly polyclonal with Gaussian CDR3 lengths.

RNA was extracted from the cells and then reverse transcribed. Pooled V-gene forward primers with one constant-region reverse primer generated the CDR3 amplicons by multiplex PCR. TCRdb made new clone calls on the multiplex PCR reads using CATT. The sample has 70,000 to 90,000 delta-chain clones, about 35% seen once. Their antigens are not known. Sequencing input: Vdelta1+ gamma-delta thymocytes from the thymus. The sample's subset: FACS-sorted CD3+ TCRalphabeta- TCRVdelta1+ TCRVdelta2- thymocytes. The origin of the receptors is a boy less than two years old who had congenital heart surgery.

This rearrangement joins TRDV2 to TRDJ1; 7 bases match TRDD3. With V trimmed by 9 bases and J by 5 bases, 14 bases remained unmatched. The CDR3 sequence is 14 residues long. Looked up from germline, CDR1 is GEAIGNYY and CDR2 is EKD. The chain's CDR3 is CATGHWGYGDKLIF. Written as DNA, the CDR3 is TGTGCCACGGGTCACTGGGGCTACGGGGATAAACTCATCTTT.

This clone turned up a few times. This chain links TRDV1 with TRDJ1, with 8 positions matching TRDD2. With V trimmed by 3 bases and J by 0 bases, 6 bases remained unmatched. Germline assignment: CDR1 TSWWSYY and CDR2 QGS. This CDR3 is built from 16 residues. CDR3 nucleotide sequence: TGTGCTCTTGGGGACACTTCCTACTCTTACACCGATAAACTCATCTTT. It encodes CALGDTSYSYTDKLIF.

On this clone: This sample also contains other DNA sequences that code for the same CDR3. This chain links TRDV1 with TRDJ1; 7 bases fit TRDD2. The CDR3 has 18 residues. Unmatched junction bases numbered 13, after V lost 3 bases and J lost 0 bases. Germline V lookup: CDR1 TSWWSYY, CDR2 QGS. The CDR3, as DNA: TGTGCTCTTGGGGACATCGAAGTTCCTACTACGTACACCGATAAACTCATCTTT. Encoded protein: CALGDIEVPTTYTDKLIF.

The chain has TRDV1 and TRDJ1; 8 bases map to TRDD3. Germline-derived CDR1 and CDR2 are TSWWSYY and QGS. The CDR3 sequence is 19 residues long. V was clipped by 4 bases and J by 0 bases; unmatched bases: 16. This chain's CDR3 is CALGGRPLLLGVYTDKLIF. The CDR3 coding sequence is TGTGCTCTTGGGGGGAGGCCCCTCCTACTGGGGGTGTACACCGATAAACTCATCTTT.

On this clone: The identical CDR3 is also encoded by other nucleotide sequences in the sample. This chain joins TRDV1 and TRDJ1; a weak D match, TRDD3 (6 bases). Germline V gene data show CDR1 as TSWWSYY and CDR2 as QGS. The CDR3 is 17 amino acids. Trimming cost V 3 bases and J 4 bases, with 21 bases left between them. CDR3 coding DNA: TGTGCTCTTGGGGACTCCTGGGGTATACGGTCCGACGATAAACTCATCTTT. This sequence encodes CALGDSWGIRSDDKLIF.

This clone came up a few times. This chain uses TRDV1 with TRDJ1, with 11 bases identical to TRDD3. J gave up 1 base and V 0 bases, and 16 bases lay outside the gene matches. CDR3 length: 21 residues. The V gene's germline CDR1 is TSWWSYY and CDR2 QGS. CDR3 nucleotides: TGTGCTCTTGGGGAACTATCTCCCTCTCTACTGGGGGATATCAGCACCGATAAACTCATCTTT. It encodes CALGELSPSLLGDISTDKLIF.

This clone turned up a few times. V and J are TRDV1 and TRDJ1, with 13 bases aligning to TRDD3. Germline loops: CDR1 TSWWSYY, CDR2 QGS. After removal of 3 bases from V and 3 bases from J, the junction contained 19 bases not matched to a gene. CDR3 length equals 21 residues. Written as DNA, the CDR3 is TGTGCTCTTGGGGACGTTAACCATTACTGGGGGATACGCGGAGGAGCCGATAAACTCATCTTT. It codes for CALGDVNHYWGIRGGADKLIF.

The V gene is TRDV1, the J gene TRDJ1, with D unresolved. Trimming removed 1 base from V and 4 bases from J, with 13 bases in between. From germline, CDR1 is TSWWSYY and CDR2 QGS. CDR3 length: 15 amino acids. The CDR3 sequence is CALGERTYPFDKLIF. As DNA, the CDR3 is TGTGCTCTTGGGGAACGGACATATCCTTTCGATAAACTCATCTTT.

The chain has TRDV1 and TRDJ1, with TRDD3 identical over 11 bases. Germline-derived CDR1 and CDR2 are TSWWSYY and QGS. The CDR3 has 18 amino acids. V lost 0 bases and J lost 2; bases outside the gene matches: 8. The DNA of the CDR3 is TGTGCTCTTGGGGAACTAAAGTACTGGGGGATAAAGACCGATAAACTCATCTTT. It is translated as CALGELKYWGIKTDKLIF.

This clone was seen a handful of times. The chain carries TRDV1 and TRDJ1; 11 bases are shared with TRDD3. The germline CDR1 and CDR2 sequences are TSWWSYY and QGS. V lost 0 bases, J lost 3 bases, and 12 bases stayed unmatched. The CDR3 is 19 residues long. As DNA, the CDR3 is TGTGCTCTTGGGGAACTAGGTGTTGGGGGATACGCCGCAGCCGATAAACTCATCTTT. Its translation is CALGELGVGGYAAADKLIF.

This rearrangement joins TRDV1 to TRDJ1; 10 bases fit TRDD3. Germline V CDR1 and CDR2: TSWWSYY, QGS. The trim removed 4 bases at V and 4 bases at J, leaving 12 bases unmatched. CDR3 size: 17 residues. The CDR3 sequence: CALGACILGDGGDKLIF. DNA of the CDR3: TGTGCTCTTGGGGCTTGTATACTGGGGGATGGGGGCGATAAACTCATCTTT.

This chain links TRDV1 with TRDJ1; TRDD3 aligns across 12 bases. Germline V gene data show CDR1 as TSWWSYY and CDR2 as QGS. Losses at the gene ends were 2 bases for V and 2 bases for J; bases not matched to a gene: 9. The CDR3 runs 18 residues. CDR3 nucleotide sequence: TGTGCTCTTGGGGAATTCATCTGGGGGATACGCGATACCGATAAACTCATCTTT. Amino acids: CALGEFIWGIRDTDKLIF.

Note on this clone: At one end, the junction sequence differs from germline, possibly due to a read error. This rearrangement joins TRDV2 to TRDJ1; 7 bases match TRDD3. Germline V gives CDR1 GEAIGNYY, CDR2 EKD. The CDR3 extends over 15 amino acids. CDR3 coding DNA: TGTGCCCGTGACACCGACTGGGGACGCACCGATAAACTCATCTTT. It codes for CARDTDWGRTDKLIF.

The chain joins TRDV1 to TRDJ1, with TRDD3 matching over 13 bases. The CDR3 covers 23 residues. Germline V gives CDR1 TSWWSYY, CDR2 QGS. The trim removed 2 bases at V and 3 bases at J, leaving 24 bases unmatched. CDR3 protein: CALGESIIFPVLGDTLRPDKLIF. Written as DNA, the CDR3 is TGTGCTCTTGGGGAAAGTATTATCTTCCCTGTACTGGGGGATACGCTGAGGCCCGATAAACTCATCTTT.

This clone was counted a few times. The rearrangement uses TRDV1 and TRDJ1; 8 positions match TRDD3. V trimming: 1 base; J trimming: 2 bases; junction bases outside the gene matches: 15. From germline, CDR1 is TSWWSYY and CDR2 QGS. The CDR3 covers 19 residues. The CDR3 nucleotides read TGTGCTCTTGGGGAACCCAATCAAACTGGGGGTTCCCCTACCGATAAACTCATCTTT. This gives the protein CALGEPNQTGGSPTDKLIF.

The chain combines TRDV2 with TRDJ1; 13 bases align to TRDD3. Germline V gene sequence: CDR1 GEAIGNYY, CDR2 EKD. The CDR3 has 21 residues. After removal of 6 bases from V and 0 bases from J, the junction contained 21 bases not matched to a gene. CDR3 DNA: TGTGCCTGTTTAAACACGGGCACTGGGGGATACGAAGGCCTTTACACCGATAAACTCATCTTT. The encoded protein is CACLNTGTGGYEGLYTDKLIF.

The chain has TRDV1 and TRDJ1; 8 nucleotides align to TRDD3. The CDR3 spans 19 residues. Per germline, CDR1 TSWWSYY and CDR2 QGS. The V gene end was trimmed by 5 bases and the J gene end by 0 bases; junction bases not matched to a gene: 17. CDR3 DNA: TGTGCTCTTGGGCCGGACAGCGGTCTGGGGGACATGTACACCGATAAACTCATCTTT. Translating it yields CALGPDSGLGDMYTDKLIF.

The gene calls are TRDV1 and TRDJ1; D not certain. The germline V gene has CDR1 TSWWSYY and CDR2 QGS. Trimming took off 1 base at V and 1 base at J, with 22 bases between the two ends. CDR3 length: 19 amino acids. In DNA, the CDR3 is TGTGCTCTTGGGGAACCCACGTTTCCCATACTAGCCCTCACCGATAAACTCATCTTT. Its protein is CALGEPTFPILALTDKLIF.

This clone was detected a few times. The genes are TRDV1 and TRDJ1, with 13 bases fitting TRDD3. CDR3 size: 21 residues. CDR1 is TSWWSYY and CDR2 is QGS in the germline V gene. The V segment lost 4 bases and the J segment 0 bases; nucleotides outside the gene matches: 17. CDR3 sequence: CALGVTTAKYWGIRHTDKLIF. The CDR3 DNA follows: TGTGCTCTTGGGGTAACTACTGCCAAGTACTGGGGGATACGCCACACCGATAAACTCATCTTT.

This clone was seen only a few times. The chain joins TRDV1 to TRDJ1; 7 bases map to TRDD3. With 2 bases clipped from V and 0 bases from J, the junction kept 18 bases outside the gene matches. The CDR3 is 20 residues long. Germline V lookup: CDR1 TSWWSYY, CDR2 QGS. Here the CDR3 reads CALGEFVPSMWGRYTDKLIF. The DNA of the CDR3 is TGTGCTCTTGGGGAATTCGTCCCCTCTATGTGGGGGAGATACACCGATAAACTCATCTTT.

This clone was detected only a few times. The rearrangement links TRDV1 to TRDJ1; D is perhaps TRDD2 or TRDD3 (5 bases each). Looked up from germline, CDR1 is TSWWSYY and CDR2 is QGS. Trimming took 1 base from V and 7 from J, leaving 22 bases between them. The CDR3 consists of 17 residues. CDR3 region: CALGEQILLRVESKLIF. The CDR3 region has the DNA TGTGCTCTTGGGGAACAGATACTCCTTCGAGTTGAGTCTAAACTCATCTTT.